Below, one T cell receptor (beta chain) is given with its context. This entry is derived from a study of blood T cell repertoires in COVID-19. In the study overall: Samples representing acute and convalescent COVID-19 were sourced from the United States, Italy and Spain. Sources were T cells, B-cell-depleted T cells, or PBMCs; the material itself was cDNA or gDNA.

This CDR3 comprises 13 residues. V gave up 10 bases and J gave up 7 bases; unmatched junction bases: 11. The germline V gene encodes CDR1 MNHEY and CDR2 SVGAGI. The authors' processing: Reference gene primer amplification yielded estimated nucleated cell counts. Here immunoSEQ multiplex PCR was the method, and the copy in TCRdb shows in-frame clones only, minus some. V and J calls and clone size are given by that table; D and trimming were obtained from the DNA. The table has approximately 120,000 clones, 75% to 85% seen once. Sequencing was done on a sample of peripheral blood. The J gene is TRBJ1-1, the V gene TRBV6-5, with 8 bases identical to TRBD1. This sequence was found in a woman aged 80 or older with active or convalescent COVID-19. CDR3 residues: CAIRTGSFSEAFF. The CDR3, as DNA: TGTGCCATACGGACAGGGTCATTTAGTGAAGCTTTCTTT.